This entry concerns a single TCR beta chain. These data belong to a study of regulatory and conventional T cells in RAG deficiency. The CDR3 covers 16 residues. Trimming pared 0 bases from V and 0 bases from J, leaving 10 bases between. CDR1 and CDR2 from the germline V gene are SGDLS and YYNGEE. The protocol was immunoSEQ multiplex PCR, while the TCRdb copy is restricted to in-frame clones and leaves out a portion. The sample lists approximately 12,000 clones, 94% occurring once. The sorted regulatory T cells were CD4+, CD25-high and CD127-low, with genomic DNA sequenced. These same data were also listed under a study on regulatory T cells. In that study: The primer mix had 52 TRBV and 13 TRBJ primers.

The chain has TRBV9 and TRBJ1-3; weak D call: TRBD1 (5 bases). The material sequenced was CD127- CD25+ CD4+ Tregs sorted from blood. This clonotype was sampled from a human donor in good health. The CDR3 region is CASSVGGLNSGNTIYF. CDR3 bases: TGTGCCAGCAGCGTAGGGGGACTTAACTCTGGAAACACCATATATTTT.